In its sample, the clone carrying this TCR beta chain was seen a few times. The data were obtained in a study of CD8+ T cells in alopecia areata. In each case, RNA was isolated and then reverse transcribed into cDNA as the sequencing template. Clones were sequenced by immunoSEQ multiplex PCR, and TCRdb holds only the in-frame ones, with some missing. This table has approximately 100,000 clones, about 60% appearing once. The CDR3 runs to 12 residues. Looked up from germline, CDR1 is GTSNPN and CDR2 is SVGIG (reference sequence). Trimming pared 2 bases from V and 2 bases from J, leaving 7 bases between.

The sequence came from a human donor in good health. The chain carries TRBV30 and TRBJ2-7, with unresolved D. Sample: CD4+ T cells sorted from blood. Here the CDR3 reads CAWSRTPYEQYF. The CDR3 nucleotides are TGTGCCTGGAGTAGGACCCCCTACGAGCAGTACTTC.